This TCR beta chain was obtained from a study of Graves' ophthalmopathy and Graves' hyperthyroidism. The authors amplified TCR beta CDR3 regions, and they did so from RNA transcripts for repertoire sequencing. The workflow started with a first-round RT-PCR run with HTBI primers and then moved on to a second-round multiplex PCR. A single record per CDR3 protein comes from TCRdb applying MiXCR to the multiplex PCR reads. Among some 360,000 distinct CDR3 sequences listed, about a sixth were seen once. The germline gives CDR1 SGHVS, CDR2 FQNEAQ. The CDR3 has 18 amino acids. Trimming removed 0 bases from V and 1 base from J; junction bases left unmatched: 9. The table lists this clonotype with many counts.

The chain uses TRBV7-8 and TRBJ2-5; 9 bases match TRBD1. The sequenced sample was peripheral blood. The TCR originated in an adult woman with stable Graves' hyperthyroidism. CDR3 sequence reads: CASSLARWTGEAQETQYF. CDR3 nucleotide sequence: TGTGCCAGCAGCTTAGCGCGATGGACAGGGGAGGCCCAAGAGACCCAGTACTTC.